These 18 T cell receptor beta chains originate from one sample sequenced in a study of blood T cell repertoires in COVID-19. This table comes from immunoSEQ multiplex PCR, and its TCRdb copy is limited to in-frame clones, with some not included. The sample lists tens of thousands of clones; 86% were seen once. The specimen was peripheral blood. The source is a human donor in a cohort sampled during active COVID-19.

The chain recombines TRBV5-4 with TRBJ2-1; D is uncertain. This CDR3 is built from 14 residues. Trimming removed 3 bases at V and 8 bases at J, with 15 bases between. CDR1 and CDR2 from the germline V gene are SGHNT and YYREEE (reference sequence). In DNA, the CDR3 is TGTGCCAGCAGCTCTGGGCCCTGGATCGATGAGCAGTTCTTC. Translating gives CASSSGPWIDEQFF.

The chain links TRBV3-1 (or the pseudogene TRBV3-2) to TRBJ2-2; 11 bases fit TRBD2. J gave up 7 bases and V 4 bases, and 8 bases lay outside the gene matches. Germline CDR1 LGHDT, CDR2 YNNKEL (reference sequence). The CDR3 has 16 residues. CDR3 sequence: CASSLRLAGGHGELFF. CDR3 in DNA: TGTGCCAGCAGCCTACGCTTAGCGGGAGGGCACGGGGAGCTGTTTTTT.

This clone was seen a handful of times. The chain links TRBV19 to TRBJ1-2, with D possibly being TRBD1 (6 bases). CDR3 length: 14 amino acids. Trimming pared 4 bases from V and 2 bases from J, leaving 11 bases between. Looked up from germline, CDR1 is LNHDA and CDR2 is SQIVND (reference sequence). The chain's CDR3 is CASSTQGGNYGYTF. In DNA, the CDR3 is TGTGCCAGTAGTACACAGGGAGGGAACTATGGCTACACCTTC.

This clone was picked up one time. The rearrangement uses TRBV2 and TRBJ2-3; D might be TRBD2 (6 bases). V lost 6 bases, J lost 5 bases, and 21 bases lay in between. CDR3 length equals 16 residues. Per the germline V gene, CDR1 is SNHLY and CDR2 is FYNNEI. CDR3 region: CASSIHLARRGDTQYF. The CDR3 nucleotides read TGTGCCAGCAGCATACACCTAGCGAGGAGGGGAGATACGCAGTATTTT.

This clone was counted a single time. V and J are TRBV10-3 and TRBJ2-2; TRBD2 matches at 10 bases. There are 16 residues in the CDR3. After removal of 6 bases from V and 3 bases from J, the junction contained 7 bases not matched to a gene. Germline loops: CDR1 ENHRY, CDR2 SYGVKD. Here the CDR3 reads CAIRRASGSYTGELFF. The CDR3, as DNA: TGTGCCATCAGGCGAGCTAGCGGGAGTTACACCGGGGAGCTGTTTTTT.

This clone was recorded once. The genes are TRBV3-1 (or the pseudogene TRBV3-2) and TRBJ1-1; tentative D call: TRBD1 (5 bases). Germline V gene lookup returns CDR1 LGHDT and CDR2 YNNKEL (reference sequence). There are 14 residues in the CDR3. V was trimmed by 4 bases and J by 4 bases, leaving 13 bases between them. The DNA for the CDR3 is TGTGCCAGCAGCCGGCCCGGGGGAGGCACTGAAGCTTTCTTT. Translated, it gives CASSRPGGGTEAFF.

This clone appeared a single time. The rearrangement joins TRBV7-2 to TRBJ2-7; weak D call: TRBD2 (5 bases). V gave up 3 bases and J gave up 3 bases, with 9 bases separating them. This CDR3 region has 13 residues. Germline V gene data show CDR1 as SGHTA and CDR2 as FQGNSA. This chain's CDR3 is CASSLSSRYEQYF. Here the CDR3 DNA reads TGTGCCAGCAGCTTGTCTAGCCGCTACGAGCAGTACTTC. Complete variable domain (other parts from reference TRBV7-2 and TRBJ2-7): GAGVSQSPSNKVTEKGKDVELRCDPISGHTALYWYRQSLGQGLEFLIYFQGNSAPDKSGLPSDRFSAERTGGSVSTLTIQRTQQEDSAVYLCASSLSSRYEQYFGPGTRLTVT.

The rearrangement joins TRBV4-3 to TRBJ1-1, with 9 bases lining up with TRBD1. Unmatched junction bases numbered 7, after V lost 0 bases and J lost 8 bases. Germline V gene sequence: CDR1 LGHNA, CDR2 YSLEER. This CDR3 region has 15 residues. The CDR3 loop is CASSQDPTGGWEAFF. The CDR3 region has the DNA TGCGCCAGCAGCCAAGATCCCACAGGGGGCTGGGAAGCTTTCTTT.

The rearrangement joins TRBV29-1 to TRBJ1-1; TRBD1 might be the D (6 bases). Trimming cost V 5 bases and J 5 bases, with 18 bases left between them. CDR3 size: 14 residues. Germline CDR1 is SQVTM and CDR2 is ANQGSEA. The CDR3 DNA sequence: TGCAGCGTTTTAGGTGGGCAGGGGAGTACTGAAGCTTTCTTT. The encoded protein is CSVLGGQGSTEAFF.

The chain's CDR3 is CASSRTGNTEAFF. In nucleotides, the CDR3 is TGTGCCAGCAGTCGAACAGGGAACACTGAAGCTTTCTTT. The V call is TRBV6-5, the J call TRBJ1-1; maybe TRBD1 (5 bases). The CDR3 is 13 residues long. V dropped 5 bases and J dropped 1 base, with 8 bases sitting between them. Germline values: CDR1 MNHEY, CDR2 SVGAGI.

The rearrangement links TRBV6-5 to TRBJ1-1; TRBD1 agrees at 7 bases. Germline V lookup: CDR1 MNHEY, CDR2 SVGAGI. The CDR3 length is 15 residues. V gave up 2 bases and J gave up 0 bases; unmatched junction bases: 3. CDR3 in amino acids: CASSYAGTVNTEAFF. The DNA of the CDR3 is TGTGCCAGCAGTTACGCCGGGACAGTGAACACTGAAGCTTTCTTT.

CDR3 sequence reads: CASSLGRAGRHNEQFF. The CDR3 DNA sequence: TGTGCCAGCAGCTTAGGGCGGGCGGGGCGTCACAATGAGCAGTTCTTC. The chain recombines TRBV11-2 with TRBJ2-1, with D possibly TRBD2 on 6 matching bases. Germline assignment: CDR1 SGHAT and CDR2 FQNNGV. CDR3 length equals 16 residues. Trimming stripped 1 base from V and 5 bases from J, with 15 bases between.

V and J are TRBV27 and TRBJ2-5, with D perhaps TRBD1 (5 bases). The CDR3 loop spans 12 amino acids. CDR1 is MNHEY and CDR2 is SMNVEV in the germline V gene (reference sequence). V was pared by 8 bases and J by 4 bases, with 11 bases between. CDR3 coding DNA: TGTGCCAGCCCAGGGCCGGGAGAGACCCAGTACTTC. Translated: CASPGPGETQYF.

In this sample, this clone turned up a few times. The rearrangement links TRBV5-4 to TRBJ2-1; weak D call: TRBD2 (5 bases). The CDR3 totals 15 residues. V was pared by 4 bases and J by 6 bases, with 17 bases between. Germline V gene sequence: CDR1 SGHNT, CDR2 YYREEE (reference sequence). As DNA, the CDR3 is TGTGCCAGCAGCCCCCCCGGACTGACCCGCAATGAGCAGTTCTTC. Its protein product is CASSPPGLTRNEQFF.

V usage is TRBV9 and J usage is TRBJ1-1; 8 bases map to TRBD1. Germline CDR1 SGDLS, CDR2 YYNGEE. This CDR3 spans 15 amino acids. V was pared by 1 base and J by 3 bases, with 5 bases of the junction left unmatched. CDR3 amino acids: CASSVSGGLDTEAFF. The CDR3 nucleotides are TGTGCCAGCAGCGTATCAGGGGGCTTGGACACTGAAGCTTTCTTT.

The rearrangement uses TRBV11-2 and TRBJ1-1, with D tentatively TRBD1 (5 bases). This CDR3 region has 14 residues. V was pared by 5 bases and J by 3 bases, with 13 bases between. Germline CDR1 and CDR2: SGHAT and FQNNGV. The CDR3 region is CASSLHGGDTEAFF. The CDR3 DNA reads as TGTGCCAGCAGCCTCCATGGGGGGGACACTGAAGCTTTCTTT.

CDR3 region: CASGLRLYEQYF. The CDR3 DNA reads as TGTGCTAGTGGTTTGCGACTTTACGAGCAGTACTTC. The chain couples TRBV12-5 to TRBJ2-7; D gene ambiguous. In germline, CDR1 is LGHNT, CDR2 FRNRAP. V was shortened by 2 bases and J by 4 bases, with 6 bases between the two germline ends. This CDR3 contains 12 residues.

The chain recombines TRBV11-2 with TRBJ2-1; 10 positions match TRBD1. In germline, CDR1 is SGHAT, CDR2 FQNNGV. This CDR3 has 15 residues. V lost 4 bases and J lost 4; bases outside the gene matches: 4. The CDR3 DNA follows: TGTGCCAGCAGCTCGGGGACAGGGGTATACAATGAGCAGTTCTTC. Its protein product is CASSSGTGVYNEQFF.